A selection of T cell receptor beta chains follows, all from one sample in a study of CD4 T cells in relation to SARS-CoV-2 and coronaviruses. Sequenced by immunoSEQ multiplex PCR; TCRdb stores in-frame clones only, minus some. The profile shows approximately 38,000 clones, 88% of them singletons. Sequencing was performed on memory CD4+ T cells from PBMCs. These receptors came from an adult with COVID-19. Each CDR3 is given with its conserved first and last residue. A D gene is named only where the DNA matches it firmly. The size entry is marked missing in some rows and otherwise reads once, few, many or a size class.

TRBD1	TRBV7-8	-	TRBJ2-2	TGTGCCAGCAGACCCGGGACAGGGGCCGGGGAGCTGTTTTTT	CASRPGTGAGELFF
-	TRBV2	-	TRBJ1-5	TGTGCCAGCAGTCAAAGAAATAGCAATCAGCCCCAGCATTTT	CASSQRNSNQPQHF
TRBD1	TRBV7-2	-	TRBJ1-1	TGTGCCAGCAGCATAGACAGGGGGCGCGGCACTGAAGCTTTCTTT	CASSIDRGRGTEAFF
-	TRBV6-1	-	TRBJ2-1	TGTGCCAGCAGTGAGCGCGGTAGTGGGATCTACAATGAGCAGTTCTTC	CASSERGSGIYNEQFF
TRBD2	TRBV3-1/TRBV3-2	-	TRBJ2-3	TGTGCCAGCAGCCCCCGTTTATTAGCGGGGGGACACACAGATACGCAGTATTTT	CASSPRLLAGGHTDTQYF
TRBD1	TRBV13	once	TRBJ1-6	TGTGCCAGCAGCCCGCGGACAGGAGCCCTCTCCTATAATTCACCCCTCCACTTT	CASSPRTGALSYNSPLHF
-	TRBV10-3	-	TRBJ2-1	TGTGCCATCAACAGGGAGGACAATGAGCAGTTCTTC	CAINREDNEQFF
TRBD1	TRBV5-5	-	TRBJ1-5	TGTGCCAGCAGTTGGGGACAGAATAGCAATCAGCCCCAGCATTTT	CASSWGQNSNQPQHF
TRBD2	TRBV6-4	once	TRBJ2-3	TGTGCCAGCAGTGACTCGGTGTGGCTAGCGGGGGGGTACGGCACAGATACGCAGTATTTT	CASSDSVWLAGGYGTDTQYF
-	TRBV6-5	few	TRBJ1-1	TGTGCCAGCAGTTACCTGGTGGCAGCCAGGAACACTGAAGCTTTCTTT	CASSYLVAARNTEAFF
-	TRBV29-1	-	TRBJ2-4	TGCAGCGCGTGTTATAGGGATGGACGGGGCGAAAACATTCAGTACTTC	CSACYRDGRGENIQYF
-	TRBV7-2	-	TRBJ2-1	TGTGCCAGCAGCTTAGGGCATGGGGAGCAGTTCTTC	CASSLGHGEQFF
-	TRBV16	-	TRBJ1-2	TGTGCCAGCAGCCAATCCCGGCAGACTTACTATGGCTACACCTTC	CASSQSRQTYYGYTF
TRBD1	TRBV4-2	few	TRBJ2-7	TGTGCCAGCAGCCAAGATAAGGGACAGGGGGCTCCAGGGTACTTC	CASSQDKGQGAPGYF
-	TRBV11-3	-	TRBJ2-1	TGTGCCAGCAGCTTACGGCGGGGGCCCTACAATGAGCAGTTCTTC	CASSLRRGPYNEQFF
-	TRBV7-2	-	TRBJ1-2	TGTGCCAGCAGCTCACCGTTGTTCTATGGCTACACCTTC	CASSSPLFYGYTF
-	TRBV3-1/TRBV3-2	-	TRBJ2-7	TGTGCCAGCAGTCCATTCCGGGACACCTTTTCCTACGAGCAGTACTTC	CASSPFRDTFSYEQYF
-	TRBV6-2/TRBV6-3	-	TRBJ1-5	TGTGCCAGCAGTTACGGAGACAGACTCACTCAGCCCCAGCATTTT	CASSYGDRLTQPQHF
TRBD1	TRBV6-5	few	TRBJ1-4	TGTGCCAGCAGGCGACCGGGACAGAATGAAAAACTGTTTTTT	CASRRPGQNEKLFF
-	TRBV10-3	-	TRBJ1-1	TGTGCCATCAGTGGAGGGGGGGTCGGGCCAACGAGGACTGAAGCTTTCTTT	CAISGGGVGPTRTEAFF
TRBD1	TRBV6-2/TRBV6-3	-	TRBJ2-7	TGTGCCAGCAGTTACTCGGGACAGGGAGCCGACGAGCAGTACTTC	CASSYSGQGADEQYF
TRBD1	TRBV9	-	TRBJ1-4	TGTGCCAGCAGTACAGGGGAGCTTTCTGAAAAACTGTTTTTT	CASSTGELSEKLFF
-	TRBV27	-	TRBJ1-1	TGTGCCAGCAGTTCTCCTATAACGAACACTGAAGCTTTCTTT	CASSSPITNTEAFF
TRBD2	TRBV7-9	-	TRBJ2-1	TGTGCCAGCAGCTTTAAGGGCGGGGGGGCCCTCAATGAGCAGTTCTTC	CASSFKGGGALNEQFF
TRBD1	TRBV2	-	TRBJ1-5	TGTGCCAGCAGGATACAGGGGAGGAATCAGCCCCAGCATTTT	CASRIQGRNQPQHF
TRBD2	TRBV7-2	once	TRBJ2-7	TGTGCCAGCAGTCGGACTAGCGGGGGCTACGAGCAGTACTTC	CASSRTSGGYEQYF